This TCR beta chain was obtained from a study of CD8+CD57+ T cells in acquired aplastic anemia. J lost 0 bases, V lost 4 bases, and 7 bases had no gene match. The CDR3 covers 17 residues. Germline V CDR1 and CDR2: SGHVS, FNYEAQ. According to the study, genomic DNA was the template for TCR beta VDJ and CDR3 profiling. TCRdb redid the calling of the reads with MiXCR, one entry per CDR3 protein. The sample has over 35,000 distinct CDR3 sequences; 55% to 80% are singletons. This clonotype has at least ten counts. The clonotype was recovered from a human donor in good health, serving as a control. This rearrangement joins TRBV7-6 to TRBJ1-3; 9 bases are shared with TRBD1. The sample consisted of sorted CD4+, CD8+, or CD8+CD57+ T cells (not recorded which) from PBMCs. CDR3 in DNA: TGTGCCAGCAGCTCCGGGACAGGGCAAAGCTCTGGAAACACCATATATTTT. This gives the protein CASSSGTGQSSGNTIYF.